The 32 T cell receptor beta chains given below trace back to one sample, sequenced in a study of blood T cell repertoires in COVID-19. Here immunoSEQ multiplex PCR was the method, and the copy in TCRdb shows in-frame clones only, minus some. Found here are approximately 440,000 clones, approximately 88% of them singletons; the top ten hold around 13%. The sample taken for sequencing was peripheral blood. The receptors stem from a woman in her forties or fifties with COVID-19, enrolled during active disease.

The sample holds one count of this clone. The chain couples TRBV9 to TRBJ2-3; a weak D match, TRBD1 (6 bases). Germline V gives CDR1 SGDLS, CDR2 YYNGEE. The CDR3 totals 15 residues. The V end lost 1 base, the J end lost 5 bases, and 14 bases lay between the germline ends. The CDR3 region has the DNA TGTGCCAGCAGCGTACTACAGGGACGGGGAGATACGCAGTATTTT. This translates into CASSVLQGRGDTQYF.

This chain links TRBV24-1 with TRBJ2-5; 8 nucleotides match TRBD1. In germline, CDR1 is KGHDR, CDR2 SFDVKD. The CDR3 runs to 16 residues. Unmatched junction bases numbered 11, after V lost 4 bases and J lost 5 bases. The CDR3 nucleotides are TGTGCCACCAGTGAGAAAGGACAGGGATTGAGGGAGACCCAGTACTTC. It is translated as CATSEKGQGLRETQYF.

The chain couples TRBV5-4 to TRBJ2-7; 9 bases agree with TRBD1. CDR1 and CDR2 (germline): SGHNT, YYREEE (reference sequence). The CDR3 runs 16 residues. The trim removed 0 bases at V and 7 bases at J, leaving 11 bases unmatched. The CDR3 coding sequence is TGTGCCAGCAGCTTGGGGAGCAGGGACAGGGCTAGGGAGCAGTACTTC. Protein sequence: CASSLGSRDRAREQYF.

DNA for the CDR3: TGCGCCAGCAGCCAAGATCAAGGCTCGGGAACCTACGAGCAGTACTTC. It yields the protein CASSQDQGSGTYEQYF. V gene TRBV4-1 combines with J gene TRBJ2-7, with D perhaps TRBD2 (5 bases). Trimming pared 0 bases from V and 2 bases from J, leaving 14 bases between. The CDR3 runs 16 residues. Germline V gene lookup returns CDR1 MGHRA and CDR2 YSYEKL.

The CDR3 here is CASSEDRALEAFF. CDR3 nucleotide sequence: TGTGCCAGCAGTGAGGACAGGGCCCTTGAAGCTTTCTTT. The rearrangement uses TRBV6-1 and TRBJ1-1, with TRBD1 matching over 8 bases. CDR1 is MNHNS and CDR2 is SASEGT in the germline V gene. The CDR3 has 13 residues. V shed 3 bases, J shed 7 bases, and the junction held 4 bases outside the gene matches.

The chain links TRBV4-1 to TRBJ2-3; no firm D call. Trimming shortened V by 2 bases and J by 0 bases, and 6 bases separated the two germline ends. CDR1 MGHRA and CDR2 YSYEKL come from the germline V gene. The CDR3 extends over 14 amino acids. As DNA, the CDR3 is TGCGCCAGCAGCCAACTCCGGAGCACAGATACGCAGTATTTT. Translation gives CASSQLRSTDTQYF.

The genes are TRBV3-1 (or the pseudogene TRBV3-2) and TRBJ2-2; D is ambiguous. The V gene's germline CDR1 is LGHDT and CDR2 YNNKEL (reference sequence). Trimming stripped 4 bases from V and 0 bases from J, with 9 bases between. The length of the CDR3 is 15 residues. The CDR3 loop is CASSPLRTNTGELFF. DNA for the CDR3: TGTGCCAGCAGCCCGCTGCGGACGAACACCGGGGAGCTGTTTTTT.

This rearrangement joins TRBV5-8 to TRBJ1-2; possibly TRBD1 for D (6 bases). CDR3 length: 14 amino acids. From germline, CDR1 is SGHTS and CDR2 YDEGEE. V was clipped by 0 bases and J by 4 bases, with 10 bases between them. The CDR3 protein is CASSLGQAFYGYTF. The CDR3 DNA follows: TGTGCCAGCAGCTTGGGACAGGCCTTCTATGGCTACACCTTC.

The rearrangement links TRBV28 to TRBJ1-6; D is possibly TRBD1 (6 bases). Per germline, CDR1 MDHEN and CDR2 SYDVKM. Trimming removed 5 bases at V and 10 bases at J, with 15 bases between. CDR3 length: 14 residues. CDR3 amino acids: CASSTQGPTSPLHF. DNA for the CDR3: TGTGCCAGCAGTACACAGGGTCCCACCTCACCCCTCCACTTT.

The J gene is TRBJ1-5, the V gene TRBV7-8; maybe TRBD1 (6 bases). Per the germline V gene, CDR1 is SGHVS and CDR2 is FQNEAQ. V lost 6 bases to trimming and J lost 3 bases, with 15 bases between them. The CDR3 is 15 residues long. CDR3 in amino acids: CASSPDRPYNQPQHF. The CDR3 bases are TGTGCCAGCAGTCCGGACAGACCTTACAATCAGCCCCAGCATTTT.

A few counts support this clone. The chain links TRBV4-1 to TRBJ2-3; the match to TRBD1 covers 8 bases. The CDR3 extends over 16 amino acids. CDR1 is MGHRA and CDR2 is YSYEKL in the germline V gene. The V segment lost 0 bases and the J segment 4 bases; nucleotides outside the gene matches: 6. The DNA of the CDR3 is TGCGCCAGCAGCCAAGATTCGGCACAGGGGGCAGATACGCAGTATTTT. Translated: CASSQDSAQGADTQYF.

The chain has TRBV19 and TRBJ1-5; unclear D gene. V was cut by 8 bases and J by 0 bases, with 8 bases left in between. CDR1 LNHDA and CDR2 SQIVND come from the germline V gene (reference sequence). The CDR3 runs 13 residues. CDR3 DNA: TGTGCCAGTGCGGTAGATAGCAATCAGCCCCAGCATTTT. It specifies CASAVDSNQPQHF.

J is TRBJ1-4 and V is TRBV10-3; 8 nucleotides match TRBD1. J lost 7 bases, V lost 3 bases, and 7 bases had no gene match. Looked up from germline, CDR1 is ENHRY and CDR2 is SYGVKD. There are 15 residues in the CDR3. CDR3 nucleotides: TGTGCCATCAGTGATTCGGGACAGGTGTCTGAAAAACTGTTTTTT. Translated, it gives CAISDSGQVSEKLFF.

The gene calls are TRBV30 and TRBJ2-3, with 8 bases aligning to TRBD2. V lost 0 bases to trimming and J lost 11 bases; unmatched junction nucleotides: 16. The germline V gene encodes CDR1 GTSNPN and CDR2 SVGIG (reference sequence). There are 16 residues in the CDR3. The CDR3 DNA is TGTGCCTGGAGTGTAGAGAGGCGGGGGGCCGGGGTTGGGCAGTATTTT. This codes for CAWSVERRGAGVGQYF.

The chain links TRBV7-9 to TRBJ2-3, with 10 bases aligning to TRBD2. V was clipped by 7 bases and J by 2 bases; unmatched bases: 9. CDR3 length: 16 residues. Germline V CDR1 and CDR2: SEHNR, FQNEAQ (reference sequence). The CDR3 loop is CASTTSGLAYTDTQYF. CDR3 coding DNA: TGTGCCAGCACCACCTCGGGACTAGCGTACACAGATACGCAGTATTTT.

The rearrangement links TRBV6-1 to TRBJ1-5; D is undetermined. Germline CDR1 reads MNHNS; CDR2 reads SASEGT. CDR3 size: 13 residues. V lost 1 base and J lost 10, with 11 bases in between. In DNA form, the CDR3 reads TGTGCCAGCAGTGAAGGCCCTATTAGTCCCCAGCATTTT. Protein: CASSEGPISPQHF.

This clone has a handful of counts. The J gene is TRBJ1-5, the V gene TRBV6-4; D gene uncertain. The CDR3 extends over 13 amino acids. Germline V gives CDR1 MRHNA, CDR2 SNTAGT. Trimming left V 9 bases short and J 7 bases short, with 16 bases between. The CDR3 sequence is CARRGPEEQPQHF. CDR3 nucleotides: TGTGCCAGGAGAGGCCCAGAGGAACAGCCCCAGCATTTT.

Here the CDR3 reads CASSIWGGRTEAFF. The DNA for the CDR3 is TGTGCCAGTAGTATATGGGGGGGAAGGACTGAAGCTTTCTTT. The chain links TRBV19 to TRBJ1-1; D may be TRBD1 (5 bases). CDR1 and CDR2 from the germline V gene are LNHDA and SQIVND (reference sequence). There are 14 residues in the CDR3. V dropped 2 bases and J dropped 5 bases, with 12 bases sitting between them.

Notes on this clone: At one end the junction does not follow the germline gene, possibly because of a read error. This sequence joins TRBV5-6 and TRBJ2-6; the D gene is possibly TRBD2 (6 bases). CDR3 length: 19 residues. From germline, CDR1 is SGHDT and CDR2 YYEEEE. CDR3 nucleotide sequence: TGTGCCAGCAGCTTGGCAGTTGGAGGGATCAGCTCTGAGGCCAACGTCCTGACTTTC. As protein: CASSLAVGGISSEANVLTF.

The chain joins TRBV6-5 to TRBJ1-2; a possible D gene is TRBD1 (5 bases). The CDR3 is 15 residues long. CDR1 is MNHEY and CDR2 is SVGAGI in the germline V gene. Trimming pared 0 bases from V and 4 bases from J, leaving 12 bases between. Here the CDR3 DNA reads TGTGCCAGCAGTTACTCGAACGGGGGGGGCTATGGCTACACCTTC. It specifies CASSYSNGGGYGYTF.

As regards this clone: The same CDR3 is also encoded by other DNA sequences in this sample. The rearrangement links TRBV19 to TRBJ2-1; no clear D gene. This CDR3 contains 13 residues. V lost 1 base and J 4 bases, leaving 5 bases between the germline ends. Germline V CDR1 and CDR2: LNHDA, SQIVND (reference sequence). The CDR3 loop reads CASSIGQYNEQFF. The CDR3 DNA sequence: TGTGCCAGTAGTATAGGTCAGTACAATGAGCAGTTCTTC.

This chain links TRBV30 with TRBJ1-2, with TRBD1 identical over 8 bases. After removal of 4 bases from V and 12 bases from J, the junction contained 13 bases not matched to a gene. CDR3 length: 13 amino acids. The germline V gene encodes CDR1 GTSNPN and CDR2 SVGIG (reference sequence). The CDR3 loop is CAWNSMGTGFHTF. The CDR3, as DNA: TGTGCCTGGAACTCAATGGGGACAGGCTTTCACACCTTC.

V and J are TRBV19 and TRBJ1-2; tentative D call: TRBD1 (6 bases). Germline V gene lookup returns CDR1 LNHDA and CDR2 SQIVND (reference sequence). Trimming stripped 7 bases from V and 3 bases from J, with 18 bases between. This CDR3 is 15 amino acids long. CDR3 protein: CASKRSGAGDYGYTF. CDR3 sequence (DNA): TGTGCCAGTAAACGGAGCGGTGCAGGGGACTATGGCTACACCTTC.

This clone was picked up one time. The rearrangement uses TRBV11-1 and TRBJ2-7; weak D call: TRBD1 (6 bases). CDR1 SGHAT and CDR2 FQDESV come from the germline V gene (reference sequence). The CDR3 spans 15 residues. Between the trimmed V and J ends, which lost 0 bases and 3 bases, there was a span of 12 bases. The CDR3 reads CASSLAPTGHYEQYF. CDR3 DNA sequence: TGTGCCAGCAGCTTAGCCCCGACAGGACACTACGAGCAGTACTTC.

The chain couples TRBV9 to TRBJ2-4; 7 positions agree with TRBD2. Germline trimming cut 0 bases from V and 9 bases from J; bases unmatched to any gene: 3. The CDR3 sequence is 13 residues long. The germline V gene encodes CDR1 SGDLS and CDR2 YYNGEE. The CDR3 loop reads CASSVGGGSIQYF. CDR3 coding DNA: TGTGCCAGCAGCGTAGGCGGGGGAAGCATTCAGTACTTC.

The chain joins TRBV19 to TRBJ2-3; TRBD2 aligns across 11 bases. The ends lost 5 bases at V and 4 bases at J; junction bases unmatched: 8. The CDR3 consists of 16 residues. Germline V gives CDR1 LNHDA, CDR2 SQIVND (reference sequence). For the CDR3, the DNA is TGTGCCAGTAGTTCTCTTAGCGGGGGGGCCCCAGATACGCAGTATTTT. Amino acids: CASSSLSGGAPDTQYF. Full variable domain (remainder filled in from reference TRBV19 and TRBJ2-3): DGGITQSPKYLFRKEGQNVTLSCEQNLNHDAMYWYRQDPGQGLRLIYYSQIVNDFQKGDIAEGYSVSREKKESFPLTVTSAQKNPTAFYLCASSSLSGGAPDTQYFGPGTRLTVL.

This CDR3 reads CSASTPSIERGPRDTQYF. CDR3 bases: TGCAGTGCTAGTACCCCTAGCATTGAGAGGGGGCCGAGGGATACGCAGTATTTT. J is TRBJ2-3 and V is TRBV20-1; 7 bases agree with TRBD1. V was clipped by 3 bases and J by 6 bases; unmatched bases: 21. Germline V lookup: CDR1 DFQATT, CDR2 SNEGSKA (reference sequence). The CDR3 extends over 18 amino acids.

The chain carries TRBV5-1 and TRBJ2-7; TRBD2 matches 7 bases. The CDR3 consists of 16 residues. The germline V gene encodes CDR1 SGHRS and CDR2 YFSETQ. With 0 bases clipped from V and 1 base from J, the junction kept 7 bases outside the gene matches. The chain's CDR3 is CASSLEGQGGSYEQYF. Here the CDR3 DNA reads TGCGCCAGCAGCTTGGAAGGTCAGGGAGGGTCCTACGAGCAGTACTTC.

The rearrangement links TRBV6-4 to TRBJ2-1, with 7 bases matching TRBD1. CDR1 is MRHNA and CDR2 is SNTAGT in the germline V gene. The length of the CDR3 is 13 residues. The V and J ends lost 4 bases and 9 bases, in that order; junction bases with no gene match: 6. In DNA, the CDR3 is TGTGCCAGCAGTGTCGAACACAGGGGTGAGCAGTTCTTC. Its translation is CASSVEHRGEQFF.

As for this clone: Other DNA sequences in this sample translate to the same CDR3. CDR3 loop: CASSEGGGRNEQFF. CDR3 coding DNA: TGTGCCAGCAGTGAGGGGGGAGGTAGGAATGAGCAGTTCTTC. The chain has TRBV2 and TRBJ2-1; perhaps TRBD2 as D (6 bases). Between the trimmed V and J ends, which lost 3 bases and 7 bases, there was a span of 13 bases. Germline V gene lookup returns CDR1 SNHLY and CDR2 FYNNEI. This CDR3 spans 14 amino acids.

The rearrangement uses TRBV11-3 and TRBJ2-1; TRBD2 agrees at 7 bases. CDR3 length equals 13 residues. V lost 5 bases, J lost 4 bases, and 2 bases stayed unmatched. CDR1 and CDR2 from the germline V gene are SGHNT and YENEEA. The CDR3 region is CASSRTRYNEQFF. The CDR3 DNA reads as TGTGCCAGCAGCCGGACTAGGTACAATGAGCAGTTCTTC.

A word on this clone: Being one base from a much bigger clone, this may be a read error. This chain uses TRBV28 with TRBJ1-2, with D perhaps TRBD1 (6 bases). The V gene lost 4 bases and the J gene lost 0 bases, with 6 bases spanning the gap. CDR1 MDHEN and CDR2 SYDVKM come from the germline V gene. This CDR3 is 13 amino acids long. The CDR3 here is CASSWTANYGYTF. CDR3 DNA sequence: TGTGCCAGCAGTTGGACAGCTAACTATGGCTACACCTTC.